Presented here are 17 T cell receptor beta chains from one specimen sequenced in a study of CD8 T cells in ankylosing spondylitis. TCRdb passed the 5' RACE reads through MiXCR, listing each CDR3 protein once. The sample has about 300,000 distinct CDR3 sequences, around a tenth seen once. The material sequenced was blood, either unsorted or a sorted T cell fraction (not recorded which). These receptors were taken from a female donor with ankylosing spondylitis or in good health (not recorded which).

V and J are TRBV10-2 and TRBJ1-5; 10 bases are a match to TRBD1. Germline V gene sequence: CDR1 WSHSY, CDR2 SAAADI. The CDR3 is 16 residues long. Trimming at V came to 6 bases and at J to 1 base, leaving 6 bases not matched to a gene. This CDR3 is CASRDRDRGSNQPQHF. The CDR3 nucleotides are TGCGCCAGCAGGGACCGGGACAGGGGAAGCAATCAGCCCCAGCATTTT.

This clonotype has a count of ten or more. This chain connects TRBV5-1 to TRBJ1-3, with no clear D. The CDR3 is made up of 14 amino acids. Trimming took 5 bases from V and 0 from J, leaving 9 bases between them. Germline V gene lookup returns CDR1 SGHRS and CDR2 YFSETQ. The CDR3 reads CASRPDVSGNTIYF. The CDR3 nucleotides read TGCGCCAGCAGGCCGGATGTCTCTGGAAACACCATATATTTT.

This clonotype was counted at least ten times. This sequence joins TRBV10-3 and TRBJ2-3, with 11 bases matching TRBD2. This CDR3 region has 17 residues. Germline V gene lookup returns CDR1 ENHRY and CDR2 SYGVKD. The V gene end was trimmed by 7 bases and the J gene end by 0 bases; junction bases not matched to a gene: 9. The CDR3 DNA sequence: TGTGCCATCAAGGCGCTTCTAGCGGGGGGAAGCACAGATACGCAGTATTTT. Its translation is CAIKALLAGGSTDTQYF.

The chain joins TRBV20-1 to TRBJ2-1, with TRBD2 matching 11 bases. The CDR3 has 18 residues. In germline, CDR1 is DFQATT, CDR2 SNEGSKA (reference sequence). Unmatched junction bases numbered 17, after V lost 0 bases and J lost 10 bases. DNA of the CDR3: TGCAGTGCTAGAGATGTTAGCGGGAGGGCGGGCGGATCCAGGGAGCAGTTCTTC. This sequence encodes CSARDVSGRAGGSREQFF.

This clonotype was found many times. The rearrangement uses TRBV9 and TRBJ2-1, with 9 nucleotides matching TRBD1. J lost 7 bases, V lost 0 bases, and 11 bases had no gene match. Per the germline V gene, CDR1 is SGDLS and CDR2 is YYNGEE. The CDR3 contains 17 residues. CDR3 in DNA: TGTGCCAGCAGCGTAGGTATAGGGACAGGGCCTAGAAATGAGCAGTTCTTC. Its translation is CASSVGIGTGPRNEQFF. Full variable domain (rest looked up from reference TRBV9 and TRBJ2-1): DSGVTQTPKHLITATGQRVTLRCSPRSGDLSVYWYQQSLDQGLQFLIQYYNGEERAKGNILERFSAQQFPDLHSELNLSSLELGDSALYFCASSVGIGTGPRNEQFFGPGTRLTVL.

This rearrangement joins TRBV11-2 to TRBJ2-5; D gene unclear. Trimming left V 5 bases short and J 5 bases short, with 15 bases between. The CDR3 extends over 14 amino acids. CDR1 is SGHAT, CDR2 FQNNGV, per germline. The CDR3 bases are TGTGCCAGCAGCCGGCATCCGGGTGGGGAGACCCAGTACTTC. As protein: CASSRHPGGETQYF.

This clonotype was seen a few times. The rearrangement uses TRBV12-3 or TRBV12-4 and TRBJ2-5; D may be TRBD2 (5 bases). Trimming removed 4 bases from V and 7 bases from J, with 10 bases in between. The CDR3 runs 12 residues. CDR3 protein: CASSSSRGTQYF. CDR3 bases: TGTGCCAGCAGTTCGTCTCGGGGGACCCAGTACTTC.

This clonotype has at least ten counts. CDR3 sequence: CSARDGREQYF. In nucleotides, the CDR3 is TGCAGTGCTAGAGATGGGAGGGAGCAGTACTTC. The gene calls are TRBV20-1 and TRBJ2-7; tentatively, D is TRBD2 (6 bases). Looked up from germline, CDR1 is DFQATT and CDR2 is SNEGSKA (reference sequence). V lost 0 bases and J 7 bases, leaving 7 bases between the germline ends. The CDR3 runs to 11 residues.

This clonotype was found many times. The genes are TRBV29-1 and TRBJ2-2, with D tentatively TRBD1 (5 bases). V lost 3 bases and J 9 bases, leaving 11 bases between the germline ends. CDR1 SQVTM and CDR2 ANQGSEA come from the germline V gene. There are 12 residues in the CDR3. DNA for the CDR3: TGCAGCGTTGAGCAGGGCGTCAGGGAGCTGTTTTTT. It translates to CSVEQGVRELFF.

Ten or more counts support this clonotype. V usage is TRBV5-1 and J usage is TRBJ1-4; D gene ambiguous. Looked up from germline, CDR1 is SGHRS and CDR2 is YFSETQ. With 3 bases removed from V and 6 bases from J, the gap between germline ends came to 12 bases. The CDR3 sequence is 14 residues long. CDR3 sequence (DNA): TGCGCCAGCAGCTCGACGGGCGGGGATGAAAAACTGTTTTTT. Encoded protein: CASSSTGGDEKLFF.

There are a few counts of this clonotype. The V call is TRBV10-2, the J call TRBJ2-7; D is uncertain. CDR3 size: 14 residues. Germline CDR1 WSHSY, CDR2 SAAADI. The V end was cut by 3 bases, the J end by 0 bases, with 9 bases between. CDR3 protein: CASSDEPTSYEQYF. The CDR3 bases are TGCGCCAGCAGTGACGAACCGACCTCCTACGAGCAGTACTTC.

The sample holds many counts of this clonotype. DNA of the CDR3: TGCGCCAGCAGCCAAGTAGAGGGGGGGAAGCAGTACTTC. Translation: CASSQVEGGKQYF. This sequence joins TRBV4-3 and TRBJ2-7; possible D gene TRBD2, 7 bases. The CDR3 extends over 13 amino acids. Trimming took off 1 base at V and 8 bases at J, with 12 bases between the two ends. Per germline, CDR1 LGHNA and CDR2 YSLEER.

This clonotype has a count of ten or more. DNA for the CDR3: TGCGCCAGCAGCTTGAACAGGGTCGGGGGAGGACAAGAGACCCAGTACTTC. Translation gives CASSLNRVGGGQETQYF. The rearrangement joins TRBV5-1 to TRBJ2-5; D is perhaps TRBD1 or TRBD2 (6 bases each). The CDR3 contains 17 residues. Germline CDR1 is SGHRS and CDR2 is YFSETQ. Between the trimmed V and J ends, which lost 1 base and 2 bases, there was a span of 18 bases.

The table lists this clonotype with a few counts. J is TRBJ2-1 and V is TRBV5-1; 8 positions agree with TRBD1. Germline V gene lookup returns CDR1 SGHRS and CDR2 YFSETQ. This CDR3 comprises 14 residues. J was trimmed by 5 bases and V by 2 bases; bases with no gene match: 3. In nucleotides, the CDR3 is TGCGCCAGCAGCTTCGGGACAGGACACAATGAGCAGTTCTTC. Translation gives CASSFGTGHNEQFF.

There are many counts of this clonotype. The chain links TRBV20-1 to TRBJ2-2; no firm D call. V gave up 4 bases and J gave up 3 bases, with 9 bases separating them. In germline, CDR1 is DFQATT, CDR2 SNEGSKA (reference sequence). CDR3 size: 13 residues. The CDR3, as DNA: TGCAGTGCTACTCAGGTGGACACCGGGGAGCTGTTTTTT. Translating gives CSATQVDTGELFF.

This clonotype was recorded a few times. The DNA of the CDR3 is TGTGCCACCAGCAGAGGACGGACAGGCGGGTCGGAAAAACTGTTTTTT. It translates to CATSRGRTGGSEKLFF. The chain has TRBV15 and TRBJ1-4; 7 bases are shared with TRBD1. The V and J ends lost 1 base and 8 bases, in that order; junction bases with no gene match: 10. Per germline, CDR1 LNHNV and CDR2 YYDKDF (reference sequence). There are 16 residues in the CDR3.

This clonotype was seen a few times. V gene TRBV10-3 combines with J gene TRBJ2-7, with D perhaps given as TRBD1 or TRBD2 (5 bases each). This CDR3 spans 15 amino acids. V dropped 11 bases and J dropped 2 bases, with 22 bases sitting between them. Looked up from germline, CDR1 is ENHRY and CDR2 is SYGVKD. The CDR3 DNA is TGTGCCGCAGGACCTAGCAACAGGCGCACCTACGAGCAGTACTTC. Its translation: CAAGPSNRRTYEQYF.